These 25 T cell receptor beta chains share one sample of origin, sequenced in a study of vaccination effects on CD4 cells after COVID-19. Upon completion of around ten days in culture, CD4+ T cells were isolated. Either the BNT162b2 or mRNA-1273 vaccine was given to participants in two doses. Their specific antigens are unknown. TCRdb keeps only in-frame clones here, not all; method: immunoSEQ multiplex PCR. The sample yields approximately 47,000 clones, under 80% seen once. Sequencing was performed on CD4+ T cells from PBMCs cultured without peptide, taken after COVID-19 vaccination. Receptors originate from a human donor who received a COVID-19 vaccine.

The chain has TRBV6-1 and TRBJ1-2; no clear D. In germline, CDR1 is MNHNS, CDR2 SASEGT. V lost 1 base and J lost 2, with 2 bases in between. The CDR3 runs to 12 residues. The CDR3 loop reads CASSEDNYGYTF. The DNA of the CDR3 is TGTGCCAGCAGTGAAGACAACTATGGCTACACCTTC.

The J gene is TRBJ1-5, the V gene TRBV7-9; the D is unclear. V lost 3 bases and J lost 0, with 12 bases in between. The germline V gene encodes CDR1 SEHNR and CDR2 FQNEAQ (reference sequence). The CDR3 is 16 amino acids. The CDR3 here is CASSFFSSNSNQPQHF. CDR3 in DNA: TGTGCCAGCAGCTTCTTTTCCTCGAATAGCAATCAGCCCCAGCATTTT. Full variable domain (remainder filled in from reference TRBV7-9 and TRBJ1-5): DTGVSQNPRHKITKRGQNVTFRCDPISEHNRLYWYRQTLGQGPEFLTYFQNEAQLEKSRLLSDRFSAERPKGSFSTLEIQRTEQGDSAMYLCASSFFSSNSNQPQHFGDGTRLSIL.

The V gene is TRBV9, the J gene TRBJ2-6; D is uncertain. CDR1 is SGDLS and CDR2 is YYNGEE in the germline V gene. V was trimmed by 0 bases and J by 1 base, leaving 5 bases between them. The CDR3 has 15 amino acids. CDR3 DNA: TGTGCCAGCAGCGTAGGGGATTCTGGGGCCAACGTCCTGACTTTC. Amino acids: CASSVGDSGANVLTF. The whole variable domain, filled in from reference TRBV9 and TRBJ2-6, reads DSGVTQTPKHLITATGQRVTLRCSPRSGDLSVYWYQQSLDQGLQFLIQYYNGEERAKGNILERFSAQQFPDLHSELNLSSLELGDSALYFCASSVGDSGANVLTFGAGSRLTVL.

This chain uses TRBV27 with TRBJ2-7, with 11 bases identical to TRBD2. The V gene end was trimmed by 5 bases and the J gene end by 2 bases; junction bases not matched to a gene: 2. CDR3 size: 14 residues. The germline V gene encodes CDR1 MNHEY and CDR2 SMNVEV (reference sequence). The CDR3 is CASSPLAGAYEQYF. In DNA, the CDR3 is TGTGCCAGCAGTCCACTAGCGGGGGCCTACGAGCAGTACTTC.

The V gene is TRBV2, the J gene TRBJ1-3; 7 nucleotides match TRBD1. Per the germline V gene, CDR1 is SNHLY and CDR2 is FYNNEI. Trimming at V came to 2 bases and at J to 4 bases, leaving 5 bases not matched to a gene. This CDR3 has 15 residues. The CDR3 is CASSEQGVTGNTIYF. In DNA, the CDR3 is TGTGCCAGCAGTGAACAGGGGGTCACGGGAAACACCATATATTTT.

The chain recombines TRBV3-1 (or the pseudogene TRBV3-2) with TRBJ2-7; 8 nucleotides align to TRBD1. V gave up 3 bases and J gave up 1 base; unmatched junction bases: 11. The CDR3 runs to 17 residues. Germline loops: CDR1 LGHDT, CDR2 YNNKEL (reference sequence). CDR3 residues: CASSQVAGGGLSYEQYF. The CDR3 DNA follows: TGTGCCAGCAGCCAGGTAGCAGGGGGCGGCCTTTCCTACGAGCAGTACTTC.

The rearrangement joins TRBV7-9 to TRBJ2-1, with D perhaps being TRBD1 or TRBD2 (5 bases each). CDR1 is SEHNR, CDR2 FQNEAQ, per germline (reference sequence). This CDR3 contains 14 residues. Between the trimmed V and J ends, which lost 6 bases and 6 bases, there was a span of 15 bases. This chain's CDR3 is CASRLVSRGNEQFF. The CDR3 DNA sequence: TGTGCCAGCAGACTGGTGTCGAGGGGCAATGAGCAGTTCTTC.

The chain links TRBV7-6 to TRBJ1-3; no definite D call. The germline V and J ends were trimmed by 0 bases and 0 bases, with 12 bases remaining between them. Germline V gene sequence: CDR1 SGHVS, CDR2 FNYEAQ. The CDR3 runs to 17 residues. The DNA for the CDR3 is TGTGCCAGCAGCTTAGCCAGTGTGGGTGGCTCTGGAAACACCATATATTTT. Amino acid sequence: CASSLASVGGSGNTIYF. Complete variable domain (other parts from reference TRBV7-6 and TRBJ1-3): GAGVSQSPRYKVTKRGQDVALRCDPISGHVSLYWYRQALGQGPEFLTYFNYEAQQDKSGLPNDRFSAERPEGSISTLTIQRTEQRDSAMYRCASSLASVGGSGNTIYFGEGSWLTVV.

This clone was seen a handful of times. The gene calls are TRBV29-1 and TRBJ1-2, with D uncertain. V was pared by 4 bases and J by 0 bases, with 9 bases between. The CDR3 covers 13 residues. Germline CDR1 is SQVTM and CDR2 is ANQGSEA. CDR3 DNA: TGCAGCGTTGGTCGGGGTTCTAACTATGGCTACACCTTC. It codes for CSVGRGSNYGYTF.

The chain joins TRBV24-1 to TRBJ2-1; 9 bases are a match to TRBD2. This CDR3 comprises 17 residues. Per germline, CDR1 KGHDR and CDR2 SFDVKD. The V and J ends lost 3 bases and 1 base, in that order; junction bases with no gene match: 6. The CDR3 here is CATSDPDSGGSYNEQFF. Here the CDR3 DNA reads TGTGCCACCAGTGATCCAGATAGCGGGGGTTCCTACAATGAGCAGTTCTTC.

The rearrangement joins TRBV29-1 to TRBJ1-1; D ambiguous. V lost 7 bases, J lost 4 bases, and 10 bases lay in between. This CDR3 spans 11 amino acids. In germline, CDR1 is SQVTM, CDR2 ANQGSEA. The CDR3 region is CSAPEVTEAFF. In DNA, the CDR3 is TGCAGCGCCCCGGAAGTCACTGAAGCTTTCTTT. The variable domain in full, with the rest retrieved from reference TRBV29-1 and TRBJ1-1, is SAVISQKPSRDICQRGTSLTIQCQVDSQVTMMFWYRQQPGQSLTLIATANQGSEATYESGFVIDKFPISRPNLTFSTLTVSNMSPEDSSIYLCSAPEVTEAFFGQGTRLTVV.

The sample holds a few counts of this clone. The same CDR3 is also encoded by other DNA sequences in this sample. The chain couples TRBV19 to TRBJ2-5; the D gene is possibly TRBD2 (6 bases). Trimming removed 1 base at V and 2 bases at J, with 11 bases between. CDR3 length: 15 residues. Germline CDR1 reads LNHDA; CDR2 reads SQIVND (reference sequence). CDR3 region: CASSIGWAGQETQYF. Written as DNA, the CDR3 is TGTGCCAGTAGTATAGGTTGGGCGGGACAAGAGACCCAGTACTTC.

The chain employs TRBV28 and TRBJ2-1, with 8 nucleotides matching TRBD2. The CDR3 runs to 16 residues. CDR1 and CDR2 (germline): MDHEN, SYDVKM. Trimming removed 5 bases from V and 0 bases from J; junction bases left unmatched: 6. CDR3 in DNA: TGTGCCAGCAGTGACTTTAGCGGGGCCTCCTACAATGAGCAGTTCTTC. Translating gives CASSDFSGASYNEQFF.

The chain is built from TRBV14 and TRBJ2-1; 12 positions match TRBD2. CDR3 length: 19 residues. Germline CDR1 is SGHDN and CDR2 is FVKESK. J lost 3 bases, V lost 4 bases, and 13 bases had no gene match. The CDR3 region is CASSRDPASGGAIYNEQFF. The CDR3 DNA is TGTGCCAGCAGCCGGGACCCGGCTAGCGGGGGGGCCATCTACAATGAGCAGTTCTTC.

The chain joins TRBV7-9 to TRBJ2-7, with D tentatively TRBD1 (5 bases). V was cut by 3 bases and J by 0 bases, with 12 bases left in between. The CDR3 extends over 15 amino acids. Per germline, CDR1 SEHNR and CDR2 FQNEAQ (reference sequence). CDR3 residues: CASSFNRSPSYEQYF. For the CDR3, the DNA is TGTGCCAGCAGCTTTAACAGGTCCCCCTCCTACGAGCAGTACTTC.

This clone has only a few counts. The V gene is TRBV5-4, the J gene TRBJ1-2; a weak D match, TRBD1 (6 bases). CDR3 length equals 14 residues. Trimming shortened V by 4 bases and J by 5 bases, and 15 bases separated the two germline ends. Per germline, CDR1 SGHNT and CDR2 YYREEE (reference sequence). In nucleotides, the CDR3 is TGTGCCAGCAGCCCAATAGGGGGGCAATATGGCTACACCTTC. Protein product: CASSPIGGQYGYTF.

The chain recombines TRBV5-5 with TRBJ2-1, with D possibly matching TRBD2 (6 bases). The germline gives CDR1 SGHKS, CDR2 YYEKEE (reference sequence). This CDR3 has 13 residues. The V end lost 2 bases, the J end lost 9 bases, and 12 bases lay between the germline ends. The CDR3 spells CASSFWDLFEQFF. CDR3 DNA: TGTGCCAGCAGCTTTTGGGACTTGTTTGAGCAGTTCTTC.

The chain is built from TRBV2 and TRBJ2-1; 12 bases line up with TRBD2. This CDR3 region has 13 residues. V shed 5 bases and J 10 bases; nucleotides not matched to a gene: 3. Germline V gene data show CDR1 as SNHLY and CDR2 as FYNNEI. In DNA, the CDR3 is TGTGCCAGCAGTTTCGGACTAGCGGGGGAGCAGTTCTTC. Translated: CASSFGLAGEQFF.

The chain is built from TRBV4-2 and TRBJ2-3; 9 bases match TRBD2. CDR1 LGHNA and CDR2 YNFKEQ come from the germline V gene. J was trimmed by 5 bases and V by 5 bases; bases with no gene match: 11. There are 16 residues in the CDR3. CDR3 sequence: CASSEGAGGPVDTQYF. DNA of the CDR3: TGTGCCAGCAGCGAAGGGGCGGGGGGGCCTGTAGATACGCAGTATTTT.

This sequence joins TRBV3-1 (or the pseudogene TRBV3-2) and TRBJ1-1; 7 bases map to TRBD1. The CDR3 spans 16 residues. The germline V gene encodes CDR1 LGHDT and CDR2 YNNKEL (reference sequence). V lost 6 bases, J lost 6 bases, and 16 bases stayed unmatched. The CDR3 sequence: CASSPTDLQGLSEAFF. For the CDR3, the DNA is TGTGCCAGCAGTCCTACCGACTTACAGGGGTTATCTGAAGCTTTCTTT.

This rearrangement joins TRBV7-9 to TRBJ2-7; D tentatively fits TRBD1 or TRBD2 (5 bases each). Per germline, CDR1 SEHNR and CDR2 FQNEAQ (reference sequence). This CDR3 comprises 18 residues. Trimming removed 1 base from V and 4 bases from J, with 23 bases in between. As DNA, the CDR3 is TGTGCCAGCAGCTTAGAAACTACCGGGGCCCCCCTAGGATACGAGCAGTACTTC. Translated, it gives CASSLETTGAPLGYEQYF.

The chain uses TRBV27 and TRBJ2-5; the D is unclear. The ends were cut back, 8 bases at V and 5 bases at J, with 15 bases in the middle. The CDR3 contains 13 residues. CDR1 is MNHEY and CDR2 is SMNVEV in the germline V gene (reference sequence). CDR3 nucleotides: TGTGCCAGCGGTTATGGATACGAGGAGACCCAGTACTTC. This gives the protein CASGYGYEETQYF.

This chain connects TRBV7-6 to TRBJ1-1; D is unresolved. V was shortened by 5 bases and J by 6 bases, with 22 bases between the two germline ends. CDR3 length: 16 amino acids. Germline V gene lookup returns CDR1 SGHVS and CDR2 FNYEAQ. CDR3 DNA: TGTGCCAGCAGCCCGCTACCGACAATCCCGGCCGCTGAAGCTTTCTTT. It yields the protein CASSPLPTIPAAEAFF.

This sequence joins TRBV5-4 and TRBJ1-5, with D unclear. Germline loops: CDR1 SGHNT, CDR2 YYREEE (reference sequence). V lost 0 bases to trimming and J lost 0 bases, with 7 bases between them. CDR3 size: 15 residues. The CDR3 sequence is CASSLGGHSNQPQHF. The CDR3 DNA sequence: TGTGCCAGCAGCTTGGGTGGGCATAGCAATCAGCCCCAGCATTTT.

The chain uses TRBV5-1 and TRBJ2-5, with D perhaps TRBD1 (5 bases). Germline values: CDR1 SGHRS, CDR2 YFSETQ. The CDR3 has 13 amino acids. V lost 6 bases to trimming and J lost 3 bases, with 12 bases between them. In nucleotides, the CDR3 is TGCGCCAGCACCAACAGGATGAAAGAGACCCAGTACTTC. Translation: CASTNRMKETQYF.